The subject of this entry is one TCR beta chain. Antigen specificity is unknown. This sample stems from a study of T cell responses to AZD1222 COVID-19 vaccine. Study-wide findings and caveats: Across the whole spike, CD4 TCRs peaked at regions 160-218 and 743-854. White British donors predominated, females outnumbered males, and clonal diversity was possibly underestimated. Samples come after the peak T cell response, not at day 14. The study identified only 6 or 7 AZD1222 recipients as seropositive at baseline.

Some clones are missing from TCRdb's copy, which holds only in-frame ones; the method was immunoSEQ multiplex PCR. The table shows 150,000 to 180,000 clones, with approximately 91% occurring only once. Sequenced material: peripheral blood, taken after recovery from COVID-19. The source of this sequence is an adult who had recovered from COVID-19.

This CDR3 reads CASRGQPNSPLHF. Written as DNA, the CDR3 is TGTGCCAGTAGAGGGCAGCCGAATTCACCCCTCCACTTT. The J gene is TRBJ1-6, the V gene TRBV19; no definite D call. This CDR3 spans 13 amino acids. Per germline, CDR1 LNHDA and CDR2 SQIVND (reference sequence). The V end was cut by 6 bases, the J end by 7 bases, with 10 bases between.